These T cell receptor beta chains were read from a single sample in a study of blood T cell repertoires in COVID-19. The protocol was immunoSEQ multiplex PCR, while the TCRdb copy is restricted to in-frame clones and leaves out a portion. Of under 150,000 clones in the sample, 69% were seen once. The sequencing input was peripheral blood. These receptor sequences come from a woman between 70 and 85 years old with acute or convalescent COVID-19. Both conserved end residues are part of each CDR3. Fields, in order: J gene, D gene, clone size, V gene, CDR3 DNA, CDR3 protein. D genes are given only for firm matches. The size entry is marked missing in some rows and otherwise reads once, few, many or a size class.

j_gene: TRBJ1-5; d_gene: TRBD1; abundance: few; v_gene: TRBV2; CDR3nt: TGTGCCAGCAGTGGCTTGGGACAGGGAAACCAGCCCCAGCATTTT; CDR3aa: CASSGLGQGNQPQHF
j_gene: TRBJ2-3; d_gene: TRBD2; abundance: .; v_gene: TRBV19; CDR3nt: TGTGCCAGTAGTATTCACGGGGGGGCGAGCACAGATACGCAGTATTTT; CDR3aa: CASSIHGGASTDTQYF
j_gene: TRBJ2-7; d_gene: TRBD1; abundance: .; v_gene: TRBV5-1; CDR3nt: TGCGCCAGCAGCGAGACAGGGTCCTACGAGCAGTACTTC; CDR3aa: CASSETGSYEQYF
j_gene: TRBJ1-3; d_gene: .; abundance: .; v_gene: TRBV19; CDR3nt: TGTGCCAGTAGTTCCTGGGGAGCCGGAAACACCATATATTTT; CDR3aa: CASSSWGAGNTIYF
j_gene: TRBJ1-5; d_gene: TRBD1; abundance: once; v_gene: TRBV19; CDR3nt: TGTGCCAGTAGTTCGGGGACAGGGGGCAAAAGCAATCAGCCCCAGCATTTT; CDR3aa: CASSSGTGGKSNQPQHF
j_gene: TRBJ2-3; d_gene: TRBD1; abundance: .; v_gene: TRBV5-3; CDR3nt: TGTGCCAGAAGCCTTTGGGGACAGCGCACAGATACGCAGTATTTT; CDR3aa: CARSLWGQRTDTQYF
j_gene: TRBJ2-5; d_gene: TRBD2; abundance: few; v_gene: TRBV28; CDR3nt: TGTGCCAGCGGATCCGTCGGGACTAGCGGGAGTTACGAGACCCAGTACTTC; CDR3aa: CASGSVGTSGSYETQYF
j_gene: TRBJ1-2; d_gene: .; abundance: few; v_gene: TRBV3-1/TRBV3-2; CDR3nt: TGTGCCAGCAGATCACAAAACTATGGCTACACCTTC; CDR3aa: CASRSQNYGYTF
j_gene: TRBJ2-3; d_gene: TRBD2; abundance: .; v_gene: TRBV30; CDR3nt: TGTGCCTGGAAGTCACTAGCGGGAGGAACAGATACGCAGTATTTT; CDR3aa: CAWKSLAGGTDTQYF
j_gene: TRBJ1-4; d_gene: .; abundance: .; v_gene: TRBV27; CDR3nt: TGTGCCAGCAGTCTCGGCAGGGGTACAAATGAAAAACTGTTTTTT; CDR3aa: CASSLGRGTNEKLFF
j_gene: TRBJ1-6; d_gene: .; abundance: many; v_gene: TRBV25-1; CDR3nt: TGTGCCAGCAGTCTCGGGACTCCGAATTCACCCCTCCACTTT; CDR3aa: CASSLGTPNSPLHF
j_gene: TRBJ2-6; d_gene: .; abundance: few; v_gene: TRBV19; CDR3nt: TGTGCCTGTCGGGGAATAGCTACCGGGGCCAACGTCCTGACTTTC; CDR3aa: CACRGIATGANVLTF
j_gene: TRBJ2-7; d_gene: TRBD2; abundance: once; v_gene: TRBV30; CDR3nt: TGTGCCTGGAGGGCGGGAGGGTTCTACGAGCAGTACTTC; CDR3aa: CAWRAGGFYEQYF
j_gene: TRBJ2-5; d_gene: .; abundance: once; v_gene: TRBV20-1; CDR3nt: TGCAGTGCGAGTGACGGACCCCAGGGAGAGACCCAGTACTTC; CDR3aa: CSASDGPQGETQYF
j_gene: TRBJ2-2; d_gene: .; abundance: .; v_gene: TRBV10-3; CDR3nt: TGTGCCATCAGTCAGGGAAAGGGGGAGCTGTTTTTT; CDR3aa: CAISQGKGELFF
j_gene: TRBJ2-5; d_gene: .; abundance: .; v_gene: TRBV28; CDR3nt: TGTGCCAGCAGTTTAACGGGGTGGGCTGAGACCCAGTACTTC; CDR3aa: CASSLTGWAETQYF
j_gene: TRBJ1-4; d_gene: .; abundance: .; v_gene: TRBV27; CDR3nt: TGTGCCAGCAGGTCCGCGGCCCCTAATGAAAAACTGTTTTTT; CDR3aa: CASRSAAPNEKLFF
j_gene: TRBJ1-1; d_gene: TRBD1; abundance: many; v_gene: TRBV6-2/TRBV6-3; CDR3nt: TGTGCCAGCAGTTACTCGACAGGGTACACTGAAGCTTTCTTT; CDR3aa: CASSYSTGYTEAFF
j_gene: TRBJ1-5; d_gene: .; abundance: .; v_gene: TRBV2; CDR3nt: TGTGCCAGCAGTGATGGACAGCCGCATCAGCCCCAGCATTTT; CDR3aa: CASSDGQPHQPQHF
j_gene: TRBJ2-1; d_gene: .; abundance: .; v_gene: TRBV10-1; CDR3nt: TGCGCCAGCAGTGATGGAGGGTCGACCTACAATGAGCAGTTCTTC; CDR3aa: CASSDGGSTYNEQFF
j_gene: TRBJ2-7; d_gene: TRBD2; abundance: .; v_gene: TRBV11-2; CDR3nt: TGTGCCAGCAGCTCCATGGGGGAGGGCCTTTGGGAGCAGTACTTC; CDR3aa: CASSSMGEGLWEQYF
j_gene: TRBJ1-6; d_gene: .; abundance: .; v_gene: TRBV5-6; CDR3nt: TGTGCCAGCAGCTTGTCGCAGGCCTCTTCACCCCTCCACTTT; CDR3aa: CASSLSQASSPLHF
j_gene: TRBJ2-1; d_gene: TRBD2; abundance: .; v_gene: TRBV12-5; CDR3nt: TGTGCTAGTGGTTGGACTAGCGGGGGGGATAACAATGAGCAGTTCTTC; CDR3aa: CASGWTSGGDNNEQFF
j_gene: TRBJ2-1; d_gene: TRBD2; abundance: .; v_gene: TRBV20-1; CDR3nt: TGCAGTGCTAGTGCTGTACTAGCGGGAGGGCGTGAGCAGTTCTTC; CDR3aa: CSASAVLAGGREQFF
j_gene: TRBJ2-7; d_gene: .; abundance: .; v_gene: TRBV2; CDR3nt: TGTGCCAGCAGTGAAGAGAGGGCGACCGAGCAGTACTTC; CDR3aa: CASSEERATEQYF
j_gene: TRBJ2-7; d_gene: TRBD2; abundance: .; v_gene: TRBV28; CDR3nt: TGTGCCAGCCTAGGTAGCGGGAGGGCGCGCTACGAGCAGTACTTC; CDR3aa: CASLGSGRARYEQYF
j_gene: TRBJ1-5; d_gene: TRBD1; abundance: .; v_gene: TRBV27; CDR3nt: TGTGCCAGCAGTTCCGGGACAGGACCAAGCAATCAGCCCCAGCATTTT; CDR3aa: CASSSGTGPSNQPQHF
j_gene: TRBJ2-7; d_gene: TRBD2; abundance: .; v_gene: TRBV11-2; CDR3nt: TGTGCCAGCAGCTTTAGCGGGGTGACTTCCTACGAGCAGTACTTC; CDR3aa: CASSFSGVTSYEQYF
j_gene: TRBJ1-4; d_gene: TRBD1; abundance: .; v_gene: TRBV10-3; CDR3nt: TGTGCCATCAGTGAGGCATACAGGGGTAAGGATGAAAAACTGTTTTTT; CDR3aa: CAISEAYRGKDEKLFF